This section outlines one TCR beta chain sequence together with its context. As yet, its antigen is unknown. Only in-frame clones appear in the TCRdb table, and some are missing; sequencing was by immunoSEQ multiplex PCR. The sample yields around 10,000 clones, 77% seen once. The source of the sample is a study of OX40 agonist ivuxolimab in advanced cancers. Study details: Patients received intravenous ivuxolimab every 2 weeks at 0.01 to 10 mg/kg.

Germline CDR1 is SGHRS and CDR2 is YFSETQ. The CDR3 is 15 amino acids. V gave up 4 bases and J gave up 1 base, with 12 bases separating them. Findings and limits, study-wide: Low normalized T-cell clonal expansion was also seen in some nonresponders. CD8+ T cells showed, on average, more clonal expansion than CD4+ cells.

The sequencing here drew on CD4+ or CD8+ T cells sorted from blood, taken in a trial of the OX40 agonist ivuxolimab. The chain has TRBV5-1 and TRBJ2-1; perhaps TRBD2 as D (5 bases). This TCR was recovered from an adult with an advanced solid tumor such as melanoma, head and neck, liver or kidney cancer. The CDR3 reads CASSPARGSYNEQFF. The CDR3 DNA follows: TGCGCCAGCAGCCCCGCAAGAGGGTCCTACAATGAGCAGTTCTTC.